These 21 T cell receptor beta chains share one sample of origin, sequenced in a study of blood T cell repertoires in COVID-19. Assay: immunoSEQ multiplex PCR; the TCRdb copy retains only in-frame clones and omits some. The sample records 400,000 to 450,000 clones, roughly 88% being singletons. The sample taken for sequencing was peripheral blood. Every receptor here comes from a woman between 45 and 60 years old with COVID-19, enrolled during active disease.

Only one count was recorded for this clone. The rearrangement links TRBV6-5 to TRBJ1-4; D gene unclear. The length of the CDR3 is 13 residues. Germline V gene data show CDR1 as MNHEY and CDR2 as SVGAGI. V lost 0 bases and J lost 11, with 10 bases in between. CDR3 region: CASSYSKGGKLFF. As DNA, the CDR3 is TGTGCCAGCAGTTACTCGAAGGGAGGGAAACTGTTTTTT.

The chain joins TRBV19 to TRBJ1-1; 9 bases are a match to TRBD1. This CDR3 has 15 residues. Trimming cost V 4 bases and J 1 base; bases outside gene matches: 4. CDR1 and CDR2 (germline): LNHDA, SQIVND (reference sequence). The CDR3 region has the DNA TGTGCCAGTAGTAGAACAGGGGGCACGAACACTGAAGCTTTCTTT. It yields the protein CASSRTGGTNTEAFF. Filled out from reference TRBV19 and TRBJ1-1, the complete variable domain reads DGGITQSPKYLFRKEGQNVTLSCEQNLNHDAMYWYRQDPGQGLRLIYYSQIVNDFQKGDIAEGYSVSREKKESFPLTVTSAQKNPTAFYLCASSRTGGTNTEAFFGQGTRLTVV.

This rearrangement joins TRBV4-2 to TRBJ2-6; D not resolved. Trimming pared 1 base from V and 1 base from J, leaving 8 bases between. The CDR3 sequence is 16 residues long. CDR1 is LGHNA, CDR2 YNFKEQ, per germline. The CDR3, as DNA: TGTGCCAGCAGCCAAGCGGGTATATCTGGGGCCAACGTCCTGACTTTC. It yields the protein CASSQAGISGANVLTF.

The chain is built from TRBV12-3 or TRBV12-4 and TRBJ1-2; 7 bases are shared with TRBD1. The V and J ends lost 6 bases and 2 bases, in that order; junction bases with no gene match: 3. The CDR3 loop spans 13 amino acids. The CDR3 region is CASRPTGNYGYTF. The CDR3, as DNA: TGTGCCAGCAGGCCGACAGGGAACTATGGCTACACCTTC.

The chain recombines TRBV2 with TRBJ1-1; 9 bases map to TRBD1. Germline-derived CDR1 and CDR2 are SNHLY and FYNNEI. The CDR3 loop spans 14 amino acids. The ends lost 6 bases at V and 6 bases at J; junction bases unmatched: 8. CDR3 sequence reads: CASSARDRAAEAFF. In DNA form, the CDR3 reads TGTGCCAGCAGCGCCAGGGACAGGGCAGCTGAAGCTTTCTTT.

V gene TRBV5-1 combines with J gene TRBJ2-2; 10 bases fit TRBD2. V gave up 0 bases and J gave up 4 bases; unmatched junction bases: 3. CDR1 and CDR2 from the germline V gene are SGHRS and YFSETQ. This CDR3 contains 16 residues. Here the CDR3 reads CASSLVSGGFTGELFF. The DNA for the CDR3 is TGCGCCAGCAGCTTGGTTAGCGGGGGGTTCACCGGGGAGCTGTTTTTT.

The CDR3 coding sequence is TGTGCCAGCAGCTTAGGGGGGGGATGGACAGATACGCAGTATTTT. Translation gives CASSLGGGWTDTQYF. The chain carries TRBV7-6 and TRBJ2-3; TRBD2 matches 7 bases. CDR1 and CDR2 (germline): SGHVS, FNYEAQ. After removal of 1 base from V and 3 bases from J, the junction contained 4 bases not matched to a gene. This CDR3 is built from 15 residues.

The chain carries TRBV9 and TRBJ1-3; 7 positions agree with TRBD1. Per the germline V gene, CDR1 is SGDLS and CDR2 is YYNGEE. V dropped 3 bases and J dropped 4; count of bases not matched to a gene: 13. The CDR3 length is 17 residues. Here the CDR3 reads CASSETGTPDFGNTIYF. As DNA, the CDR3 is TGTGCCAGCAGCGAGACAGGGACACCAGACTTCGGAAACACCATATATTTT.

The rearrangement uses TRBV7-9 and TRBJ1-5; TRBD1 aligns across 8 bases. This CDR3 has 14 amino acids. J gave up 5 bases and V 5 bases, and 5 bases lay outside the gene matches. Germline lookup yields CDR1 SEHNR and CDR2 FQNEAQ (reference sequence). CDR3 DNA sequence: TGTGCCAGCAGCCAGGACAGGGTGGATCAGCCCCAGCATTTT. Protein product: CASSQDRVDQPQHF. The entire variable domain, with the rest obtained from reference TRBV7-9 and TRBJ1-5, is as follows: DTGVSQNPRHKITKRGQNVTFRCDPISEHNRLYWYRQTLGQGPEFLTYFQNEAQLEKSRLLSDRFSAERPKGSFSTLEIQRTEQGDSAMYLCASSQDRVDQPQHFGDGTRLSIL.

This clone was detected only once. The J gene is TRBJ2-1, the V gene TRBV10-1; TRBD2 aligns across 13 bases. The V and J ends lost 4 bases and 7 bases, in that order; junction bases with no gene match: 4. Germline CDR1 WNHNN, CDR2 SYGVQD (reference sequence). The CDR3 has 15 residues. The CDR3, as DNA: TGCGCCAGCAGTGGGACTAGCGGGGGTAAGAATGAGCAGTTCTTC. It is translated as CASSGTSGGKNEQFF.

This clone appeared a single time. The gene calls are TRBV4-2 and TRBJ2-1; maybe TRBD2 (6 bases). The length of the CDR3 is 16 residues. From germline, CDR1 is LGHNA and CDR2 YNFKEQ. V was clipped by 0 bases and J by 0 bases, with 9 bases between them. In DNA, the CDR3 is TGTGCCAGCAGCCAAGATATCGGGAGCTCCTACAATGAGCAGTTCTTC. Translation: CASSQDIGSSYNEQFF.

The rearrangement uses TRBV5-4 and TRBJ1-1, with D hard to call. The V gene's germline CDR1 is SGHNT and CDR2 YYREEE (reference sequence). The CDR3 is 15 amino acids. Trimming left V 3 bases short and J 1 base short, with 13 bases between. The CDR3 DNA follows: TGTGCCAGCAGCTCGTCGCGGGTCGGGAACACTGAAGCTTTCTTT. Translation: CASSSSRVGNTEAFF.

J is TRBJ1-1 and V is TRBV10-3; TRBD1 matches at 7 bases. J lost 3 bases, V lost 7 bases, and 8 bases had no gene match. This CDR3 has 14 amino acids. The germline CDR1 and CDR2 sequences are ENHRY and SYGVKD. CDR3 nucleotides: TGTGCCATCACCATGGACAGGCTTGACACTGAAGCTTTCTTT. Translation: CAITMDRLDTEAFF.

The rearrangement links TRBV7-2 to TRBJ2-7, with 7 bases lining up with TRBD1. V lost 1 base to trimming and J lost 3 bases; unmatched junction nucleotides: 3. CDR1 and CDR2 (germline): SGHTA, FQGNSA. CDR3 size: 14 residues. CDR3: CASSLDTGVYEQYF. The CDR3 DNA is TGTGCCAGCAGCTTAGATACAGGGGTCTACGAGCAGTACTTC.

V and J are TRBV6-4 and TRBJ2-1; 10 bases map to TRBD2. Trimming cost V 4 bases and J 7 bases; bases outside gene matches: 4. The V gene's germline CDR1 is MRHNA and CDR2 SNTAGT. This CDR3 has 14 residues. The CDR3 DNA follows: TGTGCCAGCAGTGTGAGCGGGGGGGGAAATGAGCAGTTCTTC. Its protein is CASSVSGGGNEQFF.

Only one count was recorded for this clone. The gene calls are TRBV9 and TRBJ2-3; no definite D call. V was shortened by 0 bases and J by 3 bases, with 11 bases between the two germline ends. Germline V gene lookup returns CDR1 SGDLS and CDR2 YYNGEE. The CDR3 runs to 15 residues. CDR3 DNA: TGTGCCAGCAGCGTAGATCCCCCTAGGACAGATACGCAGTATTTT. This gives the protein CASSVDPPRTDTQYF.

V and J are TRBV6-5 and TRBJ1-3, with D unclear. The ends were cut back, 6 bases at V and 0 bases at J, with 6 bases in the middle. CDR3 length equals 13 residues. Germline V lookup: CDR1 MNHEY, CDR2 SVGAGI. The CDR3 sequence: CASSRGSGNTIYF. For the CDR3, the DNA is TGTGCCAGCAGCCGCGGCTCTGGAAACACCATATATTTT.

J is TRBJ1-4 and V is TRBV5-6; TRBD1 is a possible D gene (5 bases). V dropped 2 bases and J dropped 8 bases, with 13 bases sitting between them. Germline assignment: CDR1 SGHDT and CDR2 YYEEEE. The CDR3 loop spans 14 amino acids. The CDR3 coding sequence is TGTGCCAGCAGCTTTTTTCAGGGTGACGAAAAACTGTTTTTT. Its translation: CASSFFQGDEKLFF.

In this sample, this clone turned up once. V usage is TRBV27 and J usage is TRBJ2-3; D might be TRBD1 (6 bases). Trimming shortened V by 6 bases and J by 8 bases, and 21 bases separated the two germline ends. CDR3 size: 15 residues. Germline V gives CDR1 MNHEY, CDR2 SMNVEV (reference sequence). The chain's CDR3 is CASSRSGGLQGTQYF. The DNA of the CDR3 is TGTGCCAGCAGCCGGTCAGGAGGCTTACAGGGTACGCAGTATTTT.

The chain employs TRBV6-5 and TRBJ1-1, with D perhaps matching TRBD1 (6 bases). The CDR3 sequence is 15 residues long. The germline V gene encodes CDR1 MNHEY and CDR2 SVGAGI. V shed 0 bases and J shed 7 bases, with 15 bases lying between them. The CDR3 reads CASSYSSAGAREAFF. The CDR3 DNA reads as TGTGCCAGCAGTTACTCGAGCGCGGGGGCGCGTGAAGCTTTCTTT.

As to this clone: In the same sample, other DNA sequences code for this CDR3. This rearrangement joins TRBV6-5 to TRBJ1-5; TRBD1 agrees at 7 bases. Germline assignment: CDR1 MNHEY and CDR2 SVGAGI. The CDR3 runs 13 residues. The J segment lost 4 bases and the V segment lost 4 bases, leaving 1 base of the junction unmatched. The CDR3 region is CASSSTGNQPQHF. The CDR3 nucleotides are TGTGCCAGCAGTTCGACAGGGAATCAGCCCCAGCATTTT.